What follows is one TCR beta chain and its context. Many counts were recorded for this clonotype. What this receptor recognizes is not known. No base-level quality is on record; no much larger clone is a single base apart. The source of the sample is a study of spatial heterogeneity in lung cancer (dated by TCRdb to about 2019). Study-level background: Beta-chain transcripts were consistently detected in greater numbers than alpha-chain transcripts, which likely reflected higher beta-chain transcript abundance. TCR repertoire features were related to nonsynonymous mutation counts determined by whole-exome sequencing of tumor tissue. The study quantitatively compared TCR alpha and beta repertoires across multiple tumor regions, matched nontumor lung and blood in non-small cell lung cancer. In the raw uncorrected reads, each unique combination of TCR and UMI appeared more than ten times on average. At surgery, 200 to 250 tumor regions, some 61 matched nontumor lung samples and 56 PBMC samples were TCR-sequenced for both alpha and beta chains. Broad study findings and their caveats: Confirming at a functional level the hypothesis that regional TCRs recognize regional mutations was considered to require additional single-cell paired TCR alpha and beta sequencing.

The library was prepared using 5' RACE. This sample was sequenced with a NextSeq 500. To allow correction of PCR and sequencing errors, the TCR library protocol tagged every TCR cDNA molecule with a unique molecular identifier. As for the authors' bioinformatics: Decombinator tools were used for TCR identification, UMI-based error correction and CDR3 extraction. Expanded TCRs were defined as those above a frequency of 2 per 1,000, corresponding to the top 1% of the tumor frequency distribution. Each repertoire was subsampled 100 times to 5,000 TCRs, after which Renyi diversity was computed with the R vegan package. CDR3 similarity networks were built from amino acid triplet string-kernel similarity, connecting CDR3s with pairwise similarity above 0.82. TCRdb reprocessing: public reads trimmed at Q25 with fastp, clones called with MiXCR, in-frame beta chains kept. Identical CDR3 protein sequences are pooled into one entry, listed with their most common genes and DNA. The V and J calls here are based on TCRdb, not the publication. In this sample the table shows about 39,000 distinct CDR3 sequences, around 3.1% of which occur a single time. Around 36% of the sample comes from the top ten.

The germline V gene supplies CDR1 SGHAT and CDR2 FQNNGV. The CDR3 sequence holds 15 residues, the cysteine and phenylalanine included. The CDR3 DNA has 45 bases and is translated from base 1. The germline V and J ends show losses of 3 bases and 4 bases respectively, and no gene match explains 4 bases of the junction. The time point label corresponds to: sample taken at primary tumor resection. The donors were about 65 patients from the lung TRACERx cohort who had early-stage, untreated non-small cell lung cancer. TCR sequencing used whole RNA extracted from tumor and nontumor lung tissue, or from cryopreserved PBMC samples, without cell sorting. Only patients with enough RNA available from two or more tumor regions were chosen for TCR sequencing. Before selection, tumor and adjacent nontumor lung specimens were reviewed by a lung pathologist.

The clonotype was recovered from a male donor with early-stage non-small cell lung cancer. The receptor chain draws on TRBV11-2 and TRBJ2-3; 10 bases in between match TRBD1. Sequencing was performed on normal lung tissue next to the tumor, taken at surgery. The bases are TGTGCCAGCAGCTTTGACAGGGGGCCAGCAGATACGCAGTATTTT. The encoded protein is CASSFDRGPADTQYF.